The present TCR beta chain was sequenced within a study of blood T cells in healthy people across ages. Overall study results and limits: Estimated diversity that came from one million T cells was considered an underestimate. Donors of long life had a larger count of naive CD4+ cells and greater diversity than aged donors.

This clonotype was counted a few times. Its antigen is not identified. Caucasian individuals from Russia who were healthy and aged 6 to 90 acted as donors. Germline CDR1 and CDR2: SGHRS and YFSETQ. V lost 3 bases and J 7 bases, leaving 11 bases between the germline ends. This CDR3 region has 12 residues. Primers used in a second PCR of about 7 to 12 cycles were a sample-barcoded 5' primer and a J-beta primer mix. Each sample provided no less than 2.5 million CDR3-containing paired-end reads. From the 5' RACE reads, TCRdb called clonotypes with MiXCR, one entry per CDR3 protein. The data show some 790,000 distinct CDR3 sequences, 25% to 35% seen once.

The clonotype comes from a woman of 80 years or more in good health. The sequenced sample consisted of blood. The chain links TRBV5-1 to TRBJ2-7; D might be TRBD1 (5 bases). CDR3 sequence (DNA): TGCGCCAGCAGCTCCCTAGGGGTAGAGCAGTACTTC. Translating it yields CASSSLGVEQYF.